This T cell receptor beta chain derives from a study of CD8+ T cells in alopecia areata. Study context: Treatment comprised oral tofacitinib, 5 to 10 mg twice daily, in treated patients. Affected scalp percentage set treated patients' severity scores.

For this clone: The antigen remains unidentified.

This sample's treatment: oral pan-JAK inhibitor, 5-10 mg twice daily. It was from alopecia areata patients that lesional scalp punch biopsies and peripheral blood were collected. The study, taken as a whole, reports: With tofacitinib ongoing, many expanded lesional clones persisted in both scalp and blood.

Extracted from the samples, RNA was reverse transcribed into cDNA to serve as the sequencing template. Method: immunoSEQ multiplex PCR; TCRdb's copy keeps in-frame clones and lacks some. Among about 200,000 clones listed, 35% to 40% were seen once. CDR1 and CDR2 (germline): SGHRS, YFSETQ. V gave up 5 bases and J gave up 4 bases; unmatched junction bases: 11. The CDR3 has 17 residues. The source was CD4+ T cells sorted from blood, collected at approximately week 34, from a patient treated with tofacitinib. This rearrangement joins TRBV5-1 to TRBJ2-5; 13 bases line up with TRBD2. The sequence was collected from a human donor with alopecia areata. The CDR3 region has the DNA TGCGCCAGCAGGGGTAGGGGGACTAGCGGGACGAGAGAGACCCAGTACTTC. Encoded protein: CASRGRGTSGTRETQYF.